Listed below are T cell receptor beta chains from one sample, sequenced in a study of blood T cell repertoires in COVID-19. This table comes from immunoSEQ multiplex PCR, and its TCRdb copy is limited to in-frame clones, with some not included. The repertoire includes some 62,000 clones, 80% to 90% of them detected once, and over 15% sits in the top ten. Sequences were obtained from peripheral blood. All receptors come from a woman aged 55-70 years with COVID-19, enrolled during active disease. CDR3s include the opening cysteine and the closing phenylalanine or tryptophan. D genes are given only for firm matches. Rows give clone size only sometimes, using once, few, many, or a class for an expanded clone.

V	D	J	size	DNA	CDR3
TRBV9	NA	TRBJ1-2	NA	TGTGCCAGCCGGGAGAGGTCTAACTATGGCTACACCTTC	CASRERSNYGYTF
TRBV4-3	NA	TRBJ1-2	few	TGCGCCAGCAGCCTCGGGGGAGCAAAGTATGGCTACACCTTC	CASSLGGAKYGYTF
TRBV12-5	TRBD1	TRBJ1-1	NA	TGTGCTAGTGGTTTCCTCCTTACAGGGGGCGCGAACACTGAAGCTTTCTTT	CASGFLLTGGANTEAFF
TRBV18	TRBD1	TRBJ2-1	NA	TGTGCCAGCTCACCAGGGGACAGGATTTACAATGAGCAGTTCTTC	CASSPGDRIYNEQFF
TRBV7-9	TRBD1	TRBJ1-2	NA	TGTGCCAGCAGCCCACTACGGCGGACAGGGGATTACTATGGCTACACCTTC	CASSPLRRTGDYYGYTF
TRBV27	NA	TRBJ1-2	NA	TGTGCCAGCAGTTTATCTCAGGGGCAGTCGAGGTTGCATGGCTACACCTTC	CASSLSQGQSRLHGYTF
TRBV19	TRBD2	TRBJ2-1	NA	TGTGCCAGTAGTATGAGCGGGAGGGCCTTAAATGAGCAGTTCTTC	CASSMSGRALNEQFF
TRBV6-5	NA	TRBJ1-1	once	TGTGCCAGCAGCCACACGGGGGTTGAAGCTTTCTTT	CASSHTGVEAFF
TRBV10-3	TRBD1	TRBJ2-5	once	TGTGCCATCAGTGCTCGGACAGGGTCAATTGAGACCCAGTACTTC	CAISARTGSIETQYF
TRBV29-1	NA	TRBJ1-2	NA	TGCAGCGTTGGCCCCCACTCCCAGGCGGGTGGCTACACCTTC	CSVGPHSQAGGYTF
TRBV5-1	NA	TRBJ2-3	NA	TGCGCCAGCAGCTTGGTACCCCTAGGTACAGATACGCAGTATTTT	CASSLVPLGTDTQYF
TRBV10-3	NA	TRBJ1-2	NA	TGTGCCACCGATGCGGGGCTTGGCTCTGGCTACACCTTC	CATDAGLGSGYTF
TRBV4-3	NA	TRBJ2-2	NA	TGCGCCAGCAGCCAAGGAGGGCGGGGTTGGGGGACGCCCGGGGAGCTGTTTTTT	CASSQGGRGWGTPGELFF
TRBV6-5	TRBD2	TRBJ2-2	NA	TGTGCCACCCGGGGGGAGGGAGATACCGGGGAGCTGTTTTTT	CATRGEGDTGELFF
TRBV21-1	NA	TRBJ1-3	NA	TGTGCCAGCAGCGCCCGCGCCGGGACAGGGGGCGATGGAAACACCATATATTTT	CASSARAGTGGDGNTIYF
TRBV9	NA	TRBJ2-7	NA	TGTGCCAGCAGCGTAGCTCTGGGACAAGGGGTTTACGAGCAGTACTTC	CASSVALGQGVYEQYF
TRBV9	NA	TRBJ1-2	few	TGTGCCAGCAGCGATGATCCCAACAGGCCGAGTCTATCCGGCTACACCTTC	CASSDDPNRPSLSGYTF
TRBV30	NA	TRBJ1-1	NA	TGTGCCTTAACTCTGAACACTGAAGCTTTCTTT	CALTLNTEAFF
TRBV7-3	TRBD2	TRBJ2-7	NA	TGTGCCAGCAGCTTAATAGCGGGAGATTACTACGAGCAGTACTTC	CASSLIAGDYYEQYF
TRBV6-2/TRBV6-3	NA	TRBJ2-7	NA	TGTGCCAGCAGTTATGACTCGTCCTACGAGCAGTACTTC	CASSYDSSYEQYF
TRBV24-1	NA	TRBJ1-2	NA	TGTGCCACCAGTGATTTTTCCAGGGATGGCTACACCTTC	CATSDFSRDGYTF
TRBV4-3	TRBD2	TRBJ2-7	few	TGCGCCAGCAGCCAAGTCGTTACGGGACTAGCGTCCTACGAGCAGTACTTC	CASSQVVTGLASYEQYF
TRBV6-1	TRBD1	TRBJ2-3	NA	TGTGCCAGCAGTGAATGGGCAGGGGGCCCTCGAGATACGCAGTATTTT	CASSEWAGGPRDTQYF
TRBV19	NA	TRBJ1-4	NA	TGTGCCAGTAGTATTGGGGGGACGAGGCGGGAAAAACTGTTTTTT	CASSIGGTRREKLFF
TRBV24-1	NA	TRBJ2-3	NA	TGTGCCACCAGTGGCCTCGACCGAAGGGGCGGGGATCTTGGCACAGATACGCAGTATTTT	CATSGLDRRGGDLGTDTQYF
TRBV6-5	TRBD2	TRBJ2-3	NA	TGTGCCAGCAGGCTCCTAGCGGGGGGCACAGATACGCAGTATTTT	CASRLLAGGTDTQYF
TRBV9	NA	TRBJ1-6	few	TGTGCCAGCAGTCATCCGGGGGGGGCGCATTCACCCCTCCACTTT	CASSHPGGAHSPLHF
TRBV7-3	NA	TRBJ2-7	NA	TGTGCCAGCAGTCAGGATAGAGGGTCCTACGAGCAGTACTTC	CASSQDRGSYEQYF
TRBV10-3	TRBD2	TRBJ2-3	NA	TGTGCCATCAGTGAGAAAAGGGCGGGAGCTCCAGATACGCAGTATTTT	CAISEKRAGAPDTQYF
TRBV6-1	NA	TRBJ2-1	NA	TGTGCCAGCAGTGAAATATCCTACCCTAGCGACAATGAGCAGTTCTTC	CASSEISYPSDNEQFF
TRBV6-5	TRBD1	TRBJ1-2	once	TGTGCCTCTCGTTGGGGGACAGGGAGTTATGGCTACACCTTC	CASRWGTGSYGYTF
TRBV7-2	NA	TRBJ1-2	NA	TGTGCCAGCAGCGACAGGCAAAAGGCGGGCTACACCTTC	CASSDRQKAGYTF
TRBV2	TRBD2	TRBJ2-1	once	TGTGCCAGCAGTGAAATTGGCGGGAGGGTCTATGAGCAGTTCTTC	CASSEIGGRVYEQFF